The sequence of this TCR beta chain was determined in a study of identical twins. Germline V gene lookup returns CDR1 SNHLY and CDR2 FYNNEI. The length of the CDR3 is 15 residues. With 1 base clipped from V and 3 bases from J, the junction kept 4 bases outside the gene matches. TCRdb analysed the 5' RACE reads with MiXCR anew, one entry per CDR3 protein. The table includes more than 1.5 million distinct CDR3 sequences, under 35% detected once. This chain uses TRBV2 with TRBJ2-7; 9 bases are shared with TRBD1. The TCR was taken from a newborn girl in good health. The sequenced sample was cord blood. In DNA form, the CDR3 reads TGTGCCAGCAGTGAAGTGGGGACAGGGTACTACGAGCAGTACTTC. Translation gives CASSEVGTGYYEQYF.